One and the same sample provided the 13 T cell receptor beta chains below, sequenced in a study of blood T cell repertoires in COVID-19. TCRdb's copy holds only in-frame clones and misses some; the assay was immunoSEQ multiplex PCR. The sample has roughly 58,000 clones, less than 85% seen once. The sample was peripheral blood. These receptors all come from a man between 65 and 85 years old with active COVID-19.

The J gene is TRBJ2-7, the V gene TRBV5-5; 12 bases map to TRBD1. The germline V gene has CDR1 SGHKS and CDR2 YYEKEE (reference sequence). The CDR3 consists of 15 residues. V was clipped by 6 bases and J by 4 bases; unmatched bases: 8. The chain's CDR3 is CASTLLGQGAYEQYF. The CDR3 DNA sequence: TGTGCCAGCACCCTGTTGGGACAGGGGGCGTACGAGCAGTACTTC.

For the CDR3, the DNA is TGTGCCAGTTGGGAGACCTTGAACACCGGGGAGCTGTTTTTT. Translation: CASWETLNTGELFF. The chain carries TRBV7-2 and TRBJ2-2; TRBD2 might be the D (5 bases). This CDR3 is built from 14 residues. V lost 9 bases and J lost 1, with 12 bases in between. The germline V gene has CDR1 SGHTA and CDR2 FQGNSA.

V is TRBV7-2 and J is TRBJ2-5, with 7 bases that match TRBD1. V trimming: 1 base; J trimming: 7 bases; junction bases outside the gene matches: 6. The CDR3 runs 14 residues. Germline V gene data show CDR1 as SGHTA and CDR2 as FQGNSA. The CDR3 sequence is CASSLDIGGATQYF. The CDR3, as DNA: TGTGCCAGCAGCTTAGATATAGGGGGCGCGACCCAGTACTTC.

V and J are TRBV27 and TRBJ1-2; the D gene is possibly TRBD1 (5 bases). V was cut by 7 bases and J by 6 bases, with 15 bases left in between. The CDR3 spans 13 residues. In germline, CDR1 is MNHEY, CDR2 SMNVEV (reference sequence). In DNA, the CDR3 is TGTGCCAGCACTAGGGGTTTAGGCCATGGCTACACCTTC. The encoded protein is CASTRGLGHGYTF.

The chain joins TRBV19 to TRBJ2-1; TRBD2 matches at 9 bases. Germline loops: CDR1 LNHDA, CDR2 SQIVND (reference sequence). The V and J ends lost 6 bases and 7 bases, in that order; junction bases with no gene match: 13. The CDR3 has 16 amino acids. Written as DNA, the CDR3 is TGTGCCAGTAGCCTCCTGGCTAGCGGGAAGGCAAATGAGCAGTTCTTC. Translation gives CASSLLASGKANEQFF.

The chain employs TRBV18 and TRBJ1-3; D is ambiguous. The ends were cut back, 2 bases at V and 1 base at J, with 15 bases in the middle. CDR1 and CDR2 from the germline V gene are KGHSH and LQKENI. The CDR3 has 17 amino acids. CDR3 sequence: CASSPSIPRTSGNTIYF. CDR3 nucleotide sequence: TGTGCCAGCTCACCATCAATCCCCCGGACTTCTGGAAACACCATATATTTT.

The chain links TRBV12-3 or TRBV12-4 to TRBJ2-3; D perhaps matches TRBD2 (6 bases). V was pared by 5 bases and J by 6 bases, with 9 bases between. The CDR3 length is 12 residues. CDR3 loop: CASSPGSDTQYF. CDR3 in DNA: TGTGCCAGCAGTCCCGGGAGTGATACGCAGTATTTT.

This clone has only one observation. The genes are TRBV4-3 and TRBJ2-6; tentative D call: TRBD1 (6 bases). The length of the CDR3 is 18 residues. Germline-derived CDR1 and CDR2 are LGHNA and YSLEER. V was pared by 3 bases and J by 1 base, with 16 bases between. CDR3 region: CASSHRLGQSSGANVLTF. The CDR3 DNA reads as TGCGCCAGCAGCCACCGATTAGGACAGTCGTCTGGGGCCAACGTCCTGACTTTC.

The rearrangement joins TRBV19 to TRBJ2-1, with D maybe TRBD2 (5 bases). Deletions cut 6 bases from V and 0 bases from J, with 15 bases between. CDR3 length: 16 residues. The germline V gene has CDR1 LNHDA and CDR2 SQIVND (reference sequence). The CDR3 sequence is CASSPWTSRSYNEQFF. CDR3 DNA sequence: TGTGCCAGTAGCCCTTGGACTTCCCGCTCCTACAATGAGCAGTTCTTC.

The chain carries TRBV6-2 or TRBV6-3 and TRBJ2-1, with 12 bases matching TRBD2. The length of the CDR3 is 19 residues. Trimming cost V 0 bases and J 3 bases; bases outside gene matches: 9. Germline lookup yields CDR1 MNHEY and CDR2 SVGEGT. The CDR3 is CASSYSRTSGVSNYNEQFF. The CDR3 nucleotides read TGTGCCAGCAGTTACTCCCGGACTAGCGGGGTATCGAACTACAATGAGCAGTTCTTC.

CDR3 sequence reads: CASSQSRGPRGYTF. CDR3 DNA sequence: TGTGCCAGCAGCCAAAGTAGGGGGCCTCGGGGCTACACCTTC. The chain couples TRBV14 to TRBJ1-2, with 7 bases fitting TRBD1. Trimming removed 2 bases from V and 8 bases from J; junction bases left unmatched: 8. CDR1 is SGHDN, CDR2 FVKESK, per germline. This CDR3 is built from 14 residues. The variable domain in full, with the rest retrieved from reference TRBV14 and TRBJ1-2, is EAGVTQFPSHSVIEKGQTVTLRCDPISGHDNLYWYRRVMGKEIKFLLHFVKESKQDESGMPNNRFLAERTGGTYSTLKVQPAELEDSGVYFCASSQSRGPRGYTFGSGTRLTVV.

In its sample, this clone was seen once. The CDR3 region has the DNA TGTGCCAGCAGCTCGCTAGGGTCTAGCGGGATTTACAATGAGCAGTTCTTC. Amino acid sequence: CASSSLGSSGIYNEQFF. The chain employs TRBV11-2 and TRBJ2-1; TRBD2 matches 9 bases. Germline values: CDR1 SGHAT, CDR2 FQNNGV. The V gene end was trimmed by 4 bases and the J gene end by 4 bases; junction bases not matched to a gene: 11. CDR3 length: 17 residues.

In DNA form, the CDR3 reads TGTGCCAGCAGCTTATCCCAGGGGGCGCCTAATGAAAAACTGTTTTTT. Translated: CASSLSQGAPNEKLFF. This rearrangement joins TRBV7-9 to TRBJ1-4; 8 positions agree with TRBD1. The germline V gene has CDR1 SEHNR and CDR2 FQNEAQ (reference sequence). Trimming at V came to 2 bases and at J to 3 bases, leaving 5 bases not matched to a gene. This CDR3 region has 16 residues.